This T cell receptor beta chain was recorded in a study of blood T cell repertoires in COVID-19. Study at large: The study drew acute and convalescent COVID-19 samples from the United States, Italy and Spain. Sample material is recorded as cDNA or gDNA derived from T cells, B-cell-depleted T cells, or PBMCs.

This CDR3 is built from 17 residues. The trim removed 1 base at V and 4 bases at J, leaving 7 bases unmatched. CDR1 and CDR2 (germline): LNHNV, YYDKDF (reference sequence). Original data processing: Reference gene primer amplification gave nucleated cell count estimates. Repertoires were generated with immunoSEQ multiplex PCR, while TCRdb's copy carries only in-frame clones and drops some. The DNA gave D and trimming, while V, J and clone size come from that table. The sample carries around 230,000 clones, 83% recorded once. This chain joins TRBV15 and TRBJ1-1, with TRBD1 matching over 12 bases. The sample consisted of peripheral blood. This TCR was recovered from a woman aged 40 to 50 with active or convalescent COVID-19. CDR3 sequence: CATSRGGTGGLFTEAFF. The CDR3 DNA sequence: TGTGCCACCAGCAGAGGGGGGACAGGGGGCCTATTCACTGAAGCTTTCTTT. Complete variable domain (other parts from reference TRBV15 and TRBJ1-1): DAMVIQNPRYQVTQFGKPVTLSCSQTLNHNVMYWYQQKSSQAPKLLFHYYDKDFNNEADTPDNFQSRRPNTSFCFLDIRSPGLGDTAMYLCATSRGGTGGLFTEAFFGQGTRLTVV.